This T cell receptor beta chain is from a study of blood T cell repertoires in COVID-19. CDR3 size: 12 residues. V was clipped by 1 base and J by 6 bases, with 8 bases between them. Germline V gene sequence: CDR1 SGHNT, CDR2 YYREEE (reference sequence). TCRdb's table, derived via immunoSEQ multiplex PCR, lists solely in-frame clones and lacks some. There are 470,000 or so clones in the sample; around 88% occur only once, and approximately 4.5% lies in the top ten. The clonotype originates from a woman in her 30s with acute or convalescent COVID-19. The sequencing input was peripheral blood. V gene TRBV5-4 combines with J gene TRBJ2-7; D is undetermined. The CDR3 loop is CASSLFRSEQYF. CDR3 in DNA: TGTGCCAGCAGCTTGTTTCGGTCCGAGCAGTACTTC. Full variable domain (outside the CDR3, taken from reference TRBV5-4 and TRBJ2-7): ETGVTQSPTHLIKTRGQQVTLRCSSQSGHNTVSWYQQALGQGPQFIFQYYREEENGRGNFPPRFSGLQFPNYSSELNVNALELDDSALYLCASSLFRSEQYFGPGTRLTVT.